This TCR beta chain was observed in a study of CD8 T cells in ankylosing spondylitis. The study's findings and limits: Disease-linked clones proved CD8+ and comparatively uncommon in peripheral blood. Some motif variants were previously reported in reactive arthritis synovial fluid and blood. Ankylosing spondylitis blood appeared to be characterized by a TCR beta motif of under 10 highly homologous variants.

This clonotype was counted a few times. Its antigen is currently unknown. Germline V CDR1 and CDR2: KGHDR, SFDVKD. The ends were cut back, 2 bases at V and 3 bases at J, with 22 bases in the middle. The CDR3 consists of 18 residues. Making the TCR beta libraries involved quantitative 5'-RACE with molecular barcodes. TCRdb fed the 5' RACE reads into MiXCR, producing one record per CDR3 protein. The repertoire holds under 850,000 distinct CDR3 sequences, with around a fifth as singletons. This chain joins TRBV24-1 and TRBJ2-7; D may be TRBD1 or TRBD2 (5 bases each). The clonotype comes from a male donor with ankylosing spondylitis. Input material: blood, either unsorted or a sorted T cell fraction (not recorded which). The CDR3 nucleotides are TGTGCCACCAGTGATTCTCCTCCCCCGGGACCACCACGCTACGAGCAGTACTTC. This codes for CATSDSPPPGPPRYEQYF.